The 19 T cell receptor beta chains presented below share a single source sample, sequenced in a study of CD8 T cells in ankylosing spondylitis. MiXCR, run by TCRdb on the 5' RACE reads, gives a single entry per CDR3 protein. The sample records 350,000 or so distinct CDR3 sequences, more than 9% being singletons. Sequencing was carried out using blood, either unsorted or a sorted T cell fraction (not recorded which). These receptors all stem from a female donor with ankylosing spondylitis or in good health (not recorded which).

This clonotype was recorded a few times. This chain uses TRBV6-1 with TRBJ1-5; D perhaps matches TRBD1 (5 bases). Trimming took off 6 bases at V and 6 bases at J, with 18 bases between the two ends. Germline V lookup: CDR1 MNHNS, CDR2 SASEGT. The CDR3 is 15 residues long. CDR3 nucleotides: TGTGCCAGCAGGGGAACAGGCGTGGGGGGTCAGCCCCAGCATTTT. Amino acids: CASRGTGVGGQPQHF.

This clonotype has at least ten counts. The CDR3 reads CASGQVEMPTEAFF. In DNA, the CDR3 is TGCGCCAGCGGACAGGTGGAGATGCCCACTGAAGCTTTCTTT. The chain recombines TRBV5-1 with TRBJ1-1, with 7 bases lining up with TRBD1. This CDR3 region has 14 residues. Germline trimming cut 7 bases from V and 4 bases from J; bases unmatched to any gene: 10. The germline gives CDR1 SGHRS, CDR2 YFSETQ.

This clonotype was detected a few times. The CDR3 sequence is CASSYIRTRSSYEQYF. Here the CDR3 DNA reads TGTGCCAGCAGTTACATACGGACTAGGAGCTCCTACGAGCAGTACTTC. The V gene is TRBV6-2 or TRBV6-3, the J gene TRBJ2-7; TRBD2 matches at 7 bases. V lost 2 bases to trimming and J lost 0 bases; unmatched junction nucleotides: 7. The CDR3 consists of 16 residues. The germline gives CDR1 MNHEY, CDR2 SVGEGT.

This chain joins TRBV15 and TRBJ1-2, with D possibly matching TRBD1 (5 bases). Trimming cost V 1 base and J 5 bases, with 14 bases left between them. CDR3 length equals 15 residues. Germline V lookup: CDR1 LNHNV, CDR2 YYDKDF (reference sequence). CDR3 loop: CATSRVGGEGYGYTF. In DNA form, the CDR3 reads TGTGCCACCAGCAGAGTCGGGGGAGAAGGGTATGGCTACACCTTC.

This clonotype was found many times. The gene calls are TRBV7-9 and TRBJ1-1, with D unresolved. There are 14 residues in the CDR3. The germline V gene has CDR1 SEHNR and CDR2 FQNEAQ (reference sequence). Trimming cost V 5 bases and J 2 bases, with 12 bases left between them. CDR3 sequence: CASSATDANTEAFF. In nucleotides, the CDR3 is TGTGCCAGCAGCGCCACCGACGCCAACACTGAAGCTTTCTTT.

This chain connects TRBV5-5 to TRBJ2-1, with 8 bases matching TRBD2. V lost 6 bases and J lost 8; bases outside the gene matches: 7. This CDR3 is built from 13 residues. The germline gives CDR1 SGHKS, CDR2 YYEKEE (reference sequence). The CDR3 is CASTPGGGDEQFF. CDR3 bases: TGTGCCAGCACCCCGGGAGGGGGGGATGAGCAGTTCTTC.

The sample holds many counts of this clonotype. The chain carries TRBV7-6 and TRBJ2-5, with D unresolved. CDR3 length: 13 residues. V lost 3 bases and J 7 bases, leaving 12 bases between the germline ends. From germline, CDR1 is SGHVS and CDR2 FNYEAQ. CDR3 amino acids: CASSFDSWGTQYF. In DNA form, the CDR3 reads TGTGCCAGCAGCTTCGATTCCTGGGGGACCCAGTACTTC.

This clonotype was found a few times. V and J are TRBV4-3 and TRBJ2-7; D unclear. Deletions cut 0 bases from V and 0 bases from J, with 12 bases between. Germline V gives CDR1 LGHNA, CDR2 YSLEER. There are 16 residues in the CDR3. The CDR3 DNA reads TGCGCCAGCAGCCAAGATCTAGGCGCGAGCTCCTACGAGCAGTACTTC. It encodes CASSQDLGASSYEQYF.

This clonotype has at least ten counts. The V and J genes are TRBV10-3 and TRBJ1-5; no clear D gene. The germline V and J ends were trimmed by 0 bases and 6 bases, with 3 bases remaining between them. The germline gives CDR1 ENHRY, CDR2 SYGVKD. The CDR3 length is 12 residues. The DNA for the CDR3 is TGTGCCATCAGTGAGTCGACTCAGCCCCAGCATTTT. It specifies CAISESTQPQHF.

The CDR3 is CASSLAAGDYNEQFF. The CDR3 coding sequence is TGTGCCAGCAGCTTAGCAGCGGGGGACTACAATGAGCAGTTCTTC. The chain uses TRBV7-2 and TRBJ2-1, with 8 bases identical to TRBD2. V lost 0 bases and J lost 3; bases outside the gene matches: 1. CDR1 is SGHTA and CDR2 is FQGNSA in the germline V gene. CDR3 length: 15 residues. The full variable domain, in which reference TRBV7-2 and TRBJ2-1 provide the parts outside the CDR3, is GAGVSQSPSNKVTEKGKDVELRCDPISGHTALYWYRQSLGQGLEFLIYFQGNSAPDKSGLPSDRFSAERTGGSVSTLTIQRTQQEDSAVYLCASSLAAGDYNEQFFGPGTRLTVL.

There are many counts of this clonotype. The chain uses TRBV28 and TRBJ2-3; D gene ambiguous. CDR1 and CDR2 (germline): MDHEN, SYDVKM. The CDR3 totals 13 residues. Trimming shortened V by 1 base and J by 0 bases, and 2 bases separated the two germline ends. CDR3 coding DNA: TGTGCCAGCAGTTTATCTAGCACAGATACGCAGTATTTT. Translation: CASSLSSTDTQYF. Based on the CDR3 plus reference TRBV28 and TRBJ2-3, the full variable domain is DVKVTQSSRYLVKRTGEKVFLECVQDMDHENMFWYRQDPGLGLRLIYFSYDVKMKEKGDIPEGYSVSREKKERFSLILESASTNQTSMYLCASSLSSTDTQYFGPGTRLTVL.

There are many counts of this clonotype. The chain is built from TRBV18 and TRBJ2-1, with 7 bases fitting TRBD2. V gave up 3 bases and J gave up 9 bases; unmatched junction bases: 17. Looked up from germline, CDR1 is KGHSH and CDR2 is LQKENI. The CDR3 loop spans 17 amino acids. CDR3 sequence reads: CASSPLGTTSGGVEQFF. As DNA, the CDR3 is TGTGCCAGCTCACCGTTGGGGACTACTTCTGGGGGGGTTGAGCAGTTCTTC.

This clonotype was detected many times. This rearrangement joins TRBV5-1 to TRBJ1-1; maybe TRBD1 (5 bases). V lost 1 base to trimming and J lost 5 bases, with 12 bases between them. The CDR3 is made up of 14 amino acids. The V gene's germline CDR1 is SGHRS and CDR2 YFSETQ. The CDR3 coding sequence is TGCGCCAGCAGCTTGACACTAGGGGTAACTGAAGCTTTCTTT. This translates into CASSLTLGVTEAFF.

The V and J genes are TRBV20-1 and TRBJ2-7; D unresolved. Per germline, CDR1 DFQATT and CDR2 SNEGSKA (reference sequence). The CDR3 consists of 11 residues. DNA of the CDR3: TGCAACCACTTCCGCTGTCAAGTCCAGTACTTC. As protein: CNHFRCQVQYF.

This clonotype was seen ten or more times. V gene TRBV20-1 combines with J gene TRBJ2-3; 12 bases are a match to TRBD2. J gave up 2 bases and V 5 bases, and 5 bases lay outside the gene matches. Germline CDR1 and CDR2: DFQATT and SNEGSKA (reference sequence). CDR3 length equals 15 residues. CDR3 in amino acids: CSARLAGATTDTQYF. DNA of the CDR3: TGCAGTGCTCGACTAGCGGGGGCCACCACAGATACGCAGTATTTT.

This chain joins TRBV7-2 and TRBJ2-1; no clear D. Germline CDR1 SGHTA, CDR2 FQGNSA. The CDR3 sequence is 13 residues long. V was shortened by 1 base and J by 15 bases, with 16 bases between the two germline ends. CDR3 bases: TGTGCCAGCAGCTTAGTGTCTACAAATACAGCGTTCTTC. Encoded protein: CASSLVSTNTAFF.

This clonotype showed up many times. The chain combines TRBV29-1 with TRBJ2-3; tentative D call: TRBD2 (6 bases). V was trimmed by 7 bases and J by 0 bases, leaving 11 bases between them. The CDR3 totals 13 residues. CDR1 and CDR2 from the germline V gene are SQVTM and ANQGSEA. CDR3 amino acids: CSEQRASTDTQYF. Written as DNA, the CDR3 is TGCAGCGAGCAGCGGGCGAGCACAGATACGCAGTATTTT.

This clonotype was counted at least ten times. The V call is TRBV28, the J call TRBJ2-1; 12 bases map to TRBD2. The CDR3 has 16 amino acids. Trimming removed 5 bases from V and 8 bases from J; junction bases left unmatched: 10. The germline V gene has CDR1 MDHEN and CDR2 SYDVKM. The CDR3 region is CASSAPTSGGGDEQFF. DNA for the CDR3: TGTGCCAGCAGTGCTCCGACTAGCGGGGGAGGGGATGAGCAGTTCTTC.

This clonotype was picked up many times. J is TRBJ1-4 and V is TRBV27, with 8 bases aligning to TRBD1. This CDR3 is 17 amino acids long. The germline V gene has CDR1 MNHEY and CDR2 SMNVEV (reference sequence). V lost 3 bases, J lost 8 bases, and 14 bases stayed unmatched. This CDR3 is CASSLVGFGRGREKLFF. The CDR3 nucleotides read TGTGCCAGCAGTTTGGTTGGGTTTGGCAGGGGGCGCGAAAAACTGTTTTTT.